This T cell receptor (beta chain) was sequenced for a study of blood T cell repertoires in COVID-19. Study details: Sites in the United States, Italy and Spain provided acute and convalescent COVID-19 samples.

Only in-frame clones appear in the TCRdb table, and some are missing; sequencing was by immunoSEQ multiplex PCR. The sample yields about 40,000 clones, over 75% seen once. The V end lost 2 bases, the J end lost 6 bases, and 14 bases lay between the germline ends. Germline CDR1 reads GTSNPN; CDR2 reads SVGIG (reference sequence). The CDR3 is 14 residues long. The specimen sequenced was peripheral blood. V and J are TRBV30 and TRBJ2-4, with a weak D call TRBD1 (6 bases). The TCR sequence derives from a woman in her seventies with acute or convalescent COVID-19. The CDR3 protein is CAWSPGQNLNIQYF. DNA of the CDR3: TGTGCCTGGAGTCCCGGACAGAATTTAAACATTCAGTACTTC.